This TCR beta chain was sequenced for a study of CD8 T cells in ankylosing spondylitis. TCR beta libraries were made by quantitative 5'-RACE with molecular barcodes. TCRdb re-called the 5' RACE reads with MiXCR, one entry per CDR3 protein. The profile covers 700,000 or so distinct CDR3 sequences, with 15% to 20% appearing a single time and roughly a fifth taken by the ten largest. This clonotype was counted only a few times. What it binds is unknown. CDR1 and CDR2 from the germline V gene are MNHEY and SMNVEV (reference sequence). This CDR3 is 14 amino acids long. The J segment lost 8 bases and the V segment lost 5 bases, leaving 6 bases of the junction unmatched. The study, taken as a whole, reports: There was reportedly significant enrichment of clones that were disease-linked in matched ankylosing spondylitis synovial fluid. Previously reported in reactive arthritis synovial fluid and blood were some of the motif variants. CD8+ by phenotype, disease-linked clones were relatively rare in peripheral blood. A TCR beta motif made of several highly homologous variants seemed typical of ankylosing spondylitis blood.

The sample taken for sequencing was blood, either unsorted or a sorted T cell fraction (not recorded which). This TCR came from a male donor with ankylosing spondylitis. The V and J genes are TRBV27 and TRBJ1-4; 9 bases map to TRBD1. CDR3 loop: CASSQQGAREKLFF. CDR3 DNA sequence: TGTGCCAGCAGTCAACAGGGGGCGAGGGAAAAACTGTTTTTT.